This T cell receptor beta chain was obtained from a study of post-analysis software for immune sequencing data. Study as a whole: Both relapsing-remitting and secondary progressive multiple sclerosis featured among the disease courses, as did progressive-relapsing multiple sclerosis.

Unique molecular identifiers featured in each of the TCR beta cDNA libraries. A population of about 1 to 11 million T cells gave rise to about half a million cDNA molecules. In TCRdb, the PCR reads were re-called with MiXCR into one record per CDR3 protein. The sample holds 700,000 to 900,000 distinct CDR3 sequences, around 42% seen once. Notes on the study in general: In multiple sclerosis, normalized Chao1 diversity was significantly below that of controls. Under the F measure, samples that were prepared in one batch clustered strongly together. Four to six TRBV segments appeared more often in patients than in controls, and TRBV5-6, TRBV5-1 and TRBV20-1 were among these.

This clonotype was seen a handful of times. Its specificity is unknown. CDR1 MNHEY and CDR2 SMNVEV come from the germline V gene (reference sequence). V lost 7 bases and J lost 5, with 14 bases in between. The CDR3 totals 13 residues. The receptor was isolated from a girl aged 5-17 years with multiple sclerosis. The chain joins TRBV27 to TRBJ1-2; D is ambiguous. The specimen sequenced was blood. CDR3 in DNA: TGTGCCAGCACCTGGGCAGGAGGTTATGGCTACACCTTC. As protein: CASTWAGGYGYTF.